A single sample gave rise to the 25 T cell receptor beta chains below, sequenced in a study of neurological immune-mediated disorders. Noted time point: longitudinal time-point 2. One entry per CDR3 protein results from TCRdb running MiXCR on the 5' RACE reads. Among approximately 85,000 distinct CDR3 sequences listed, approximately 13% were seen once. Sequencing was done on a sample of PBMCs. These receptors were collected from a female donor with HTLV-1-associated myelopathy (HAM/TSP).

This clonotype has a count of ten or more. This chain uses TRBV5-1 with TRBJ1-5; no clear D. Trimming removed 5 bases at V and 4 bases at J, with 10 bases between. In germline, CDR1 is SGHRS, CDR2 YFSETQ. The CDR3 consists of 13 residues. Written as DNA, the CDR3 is TGCGCCAGCAGGGCCGGGGAAAATCAGCCCCAGCATTTT. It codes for CASRAGENQPQHF.

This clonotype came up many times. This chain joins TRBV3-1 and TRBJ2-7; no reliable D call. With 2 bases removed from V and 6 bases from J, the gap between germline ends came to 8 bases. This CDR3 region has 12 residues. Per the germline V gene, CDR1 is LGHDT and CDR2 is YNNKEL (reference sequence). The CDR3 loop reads CASSQLGIEQYF. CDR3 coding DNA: TGTGCCAGCAGCCAACTAGGGATCGAGCAGTACTTC.

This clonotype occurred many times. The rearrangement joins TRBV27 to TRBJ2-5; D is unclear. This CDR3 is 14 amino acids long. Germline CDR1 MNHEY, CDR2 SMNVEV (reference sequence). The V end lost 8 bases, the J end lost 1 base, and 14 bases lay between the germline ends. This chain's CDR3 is CASSYGRLQETQYF. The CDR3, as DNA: TGTGCCAGCTCTTACGGGCGGCTCCAAGAGACCCAGTACTTC.

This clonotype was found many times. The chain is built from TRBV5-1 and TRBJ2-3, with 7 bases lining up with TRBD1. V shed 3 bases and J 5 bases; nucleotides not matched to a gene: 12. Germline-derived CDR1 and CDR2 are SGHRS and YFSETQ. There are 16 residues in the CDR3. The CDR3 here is CASSSTSTGTGDTQYF. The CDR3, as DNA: TGCGCCAGCAGCTCCACGTCGACAGGGACCGGAGATACGCAGTATTTT.

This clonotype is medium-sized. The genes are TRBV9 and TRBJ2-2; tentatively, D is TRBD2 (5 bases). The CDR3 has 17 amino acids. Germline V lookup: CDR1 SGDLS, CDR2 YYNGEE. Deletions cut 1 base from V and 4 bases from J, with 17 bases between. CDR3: CASSVFPAGGPTGELFF. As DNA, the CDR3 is TGTGCCAGCAGCGTATTCCCCGCGGGCGGCCCCACCGGGGAGCTGTTTTTT.

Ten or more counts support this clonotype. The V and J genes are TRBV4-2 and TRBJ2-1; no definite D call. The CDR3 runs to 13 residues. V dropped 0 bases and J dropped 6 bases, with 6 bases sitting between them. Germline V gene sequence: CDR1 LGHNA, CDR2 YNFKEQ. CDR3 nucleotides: TGTGCCAGCAGCCAAGATCAGCCCAATGAGCAGTTCTTC. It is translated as CASSQDQPNEQFF.

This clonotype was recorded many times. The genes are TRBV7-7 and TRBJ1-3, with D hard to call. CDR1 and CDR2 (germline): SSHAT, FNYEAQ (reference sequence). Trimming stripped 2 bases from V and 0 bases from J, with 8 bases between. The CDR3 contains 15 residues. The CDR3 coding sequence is TGTGCCAGCAGCTTATCGAGAAACTCTGGAAACACCATATATTTT. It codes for CASSLSRNSGNTIYF.

CDR3 region: CASSSYRGSRTEAFF. CDR3 nucleotide sequence: TGTGCCAGCAGCTCATACAGGGGTTCGAGGACTGAAGCTTTCTTT. The chain links TRBV7-9 to TRBJ1-1, with TRBD1 identical over 7 bases. V trimming: 4 bases; J trimming: 5 bases; junction bases outside the gene matches: 10. CDR1 and CDR2 from the germline V gene are SEHNR and FQNEAQ (reference sequence). The CDR3 covers 15 residues.

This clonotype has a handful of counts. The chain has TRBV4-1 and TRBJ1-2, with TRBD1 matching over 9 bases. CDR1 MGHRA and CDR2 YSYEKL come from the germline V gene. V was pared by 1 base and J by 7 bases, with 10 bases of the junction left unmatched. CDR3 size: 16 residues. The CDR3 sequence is CASSQGRATGGPGYTF. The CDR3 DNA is TGCGCCAGCAGCCAAGGACGGGCTACAGGGGGCCCTGGCTACACCTTC.

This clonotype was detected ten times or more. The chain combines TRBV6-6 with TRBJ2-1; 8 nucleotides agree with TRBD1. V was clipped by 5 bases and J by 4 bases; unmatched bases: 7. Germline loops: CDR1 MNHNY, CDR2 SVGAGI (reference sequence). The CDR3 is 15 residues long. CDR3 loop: CASSPQGAPYNEQFF. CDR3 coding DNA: TGTGCCAGCAGTCCTCAGGGGGCCCCTTACAATGAGCAGTTCTTC.

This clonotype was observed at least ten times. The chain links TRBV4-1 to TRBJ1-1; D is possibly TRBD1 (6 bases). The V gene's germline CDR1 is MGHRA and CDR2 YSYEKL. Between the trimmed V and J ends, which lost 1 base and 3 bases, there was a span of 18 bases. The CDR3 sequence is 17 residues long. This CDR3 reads CASSQGGRGLGDTEAFF. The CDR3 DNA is TGCGCCAGCAGCCAAGGGGGGCGGGGCCTCGGCGACACTGAAGCTTTCTTT.

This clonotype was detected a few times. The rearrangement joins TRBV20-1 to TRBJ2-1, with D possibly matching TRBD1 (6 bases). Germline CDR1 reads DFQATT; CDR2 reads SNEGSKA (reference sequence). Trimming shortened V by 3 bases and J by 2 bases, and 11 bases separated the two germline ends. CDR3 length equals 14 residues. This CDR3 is CSASWDKTYNEQFF. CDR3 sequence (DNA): TGCAGTGCTAGTTGGGACAAAACCTACAATGAGCAGTTCTTC.

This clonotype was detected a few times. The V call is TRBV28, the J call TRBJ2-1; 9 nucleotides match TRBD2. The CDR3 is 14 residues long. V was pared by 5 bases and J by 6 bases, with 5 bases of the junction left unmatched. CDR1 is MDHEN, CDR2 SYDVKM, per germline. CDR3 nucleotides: TGTGCCAGCAGTAGGGCGGGGGGGTCCAATGAGCAGTTCTTC. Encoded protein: CASSRAGGSNEQFF.

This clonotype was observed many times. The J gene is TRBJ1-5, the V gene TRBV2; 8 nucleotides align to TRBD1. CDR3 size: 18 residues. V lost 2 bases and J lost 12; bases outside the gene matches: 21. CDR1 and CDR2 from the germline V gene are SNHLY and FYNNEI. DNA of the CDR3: TGTGCCAGCAGTGAACGAATGAGAGGGACAGGTCTTGCGGGGGGCCAGCATTTT. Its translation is CASSERMRGTGLAGGQHF.

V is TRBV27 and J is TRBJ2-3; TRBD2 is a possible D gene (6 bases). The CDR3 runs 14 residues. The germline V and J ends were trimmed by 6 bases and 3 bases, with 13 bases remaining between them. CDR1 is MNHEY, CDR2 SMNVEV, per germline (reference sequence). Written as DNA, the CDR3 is TGTGCCAGCAGAGGGGAGGTAGCGACAGATACGCAGTATTTT. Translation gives CASRGEVATDTQYF.

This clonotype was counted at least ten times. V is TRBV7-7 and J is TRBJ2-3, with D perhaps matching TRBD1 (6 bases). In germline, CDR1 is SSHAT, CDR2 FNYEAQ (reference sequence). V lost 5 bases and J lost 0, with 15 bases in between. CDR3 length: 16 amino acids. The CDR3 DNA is TGTGCCAGCAGCCTGGGAAGACAGGCGAGCACAGATACGCAGTATTTT. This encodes CASSLGRQASTDTQYF.

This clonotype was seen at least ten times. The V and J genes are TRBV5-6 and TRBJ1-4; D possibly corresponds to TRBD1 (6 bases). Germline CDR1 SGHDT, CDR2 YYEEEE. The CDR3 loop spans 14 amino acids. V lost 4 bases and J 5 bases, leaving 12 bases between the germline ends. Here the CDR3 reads CASSLGQSNEKLFF. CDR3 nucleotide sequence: TGTGCCAGCAGCCTCGGACAGTCGAATGAAAAACTGTTTTTT.

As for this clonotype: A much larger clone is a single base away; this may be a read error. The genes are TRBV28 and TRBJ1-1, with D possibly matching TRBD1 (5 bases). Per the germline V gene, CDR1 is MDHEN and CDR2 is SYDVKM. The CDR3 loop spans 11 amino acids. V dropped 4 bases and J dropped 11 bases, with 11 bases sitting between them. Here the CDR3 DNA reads TGTGCCAGCAGTTCCTCAGGGAGGGCTTTCTTT. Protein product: CASSSSGRAFF.

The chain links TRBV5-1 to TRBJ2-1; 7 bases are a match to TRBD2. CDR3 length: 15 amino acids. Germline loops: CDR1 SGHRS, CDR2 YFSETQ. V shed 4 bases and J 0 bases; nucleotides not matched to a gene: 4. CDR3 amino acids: CASSPGGGSYNEQFF. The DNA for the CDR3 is TGCGCCAGCAGCCCTGGCGGGGGCTCCTACAATGAGCAGTTCTTC.

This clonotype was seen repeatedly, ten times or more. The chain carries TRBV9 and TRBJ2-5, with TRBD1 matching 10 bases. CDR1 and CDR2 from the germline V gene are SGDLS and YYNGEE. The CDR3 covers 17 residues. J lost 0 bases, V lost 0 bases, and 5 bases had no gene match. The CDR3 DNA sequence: TGTGCCAGCAGCGTAGAGGGACAGGGGACTAACCAAGAGACCCAGTACTTC. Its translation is CASSVEGQGTNQETQYF.

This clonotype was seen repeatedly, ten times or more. CDR3: CASSQIVTGNTEAFF. In DNA form, the CDR3 reads TGCGCCAGCAGCCAGATTGTGACAGGGAACACTGAAGCTTTCTTT. The chain employs TRBV4-1 and TRBJ1-1; D might be TRBD1 (6 bases). V lost 3 bases and J lost 1, with 12 bases in between. The V gene's germline CDR1 is MGHRA and CDR2 YSYEKL. The CDR3 is 15 amino acids.

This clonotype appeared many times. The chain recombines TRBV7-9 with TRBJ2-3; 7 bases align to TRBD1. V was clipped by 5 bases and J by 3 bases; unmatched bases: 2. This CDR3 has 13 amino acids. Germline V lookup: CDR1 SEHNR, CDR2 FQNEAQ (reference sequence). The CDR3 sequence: CASSHRGTDTQYF. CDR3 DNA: TGTGCCAGCAGCCACAGGGGAACAGATACGCAGTATTTT. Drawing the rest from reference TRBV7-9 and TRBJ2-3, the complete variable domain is DTGVSQNPRHKITKRGQNVTFRCDPISEHNRLYWYRQTLGQGPEFLTYFQNEAQLEKSRLLSDRFSAERPKGSFSTLEIQRTEQGDSAMYLCASSHRGTDTQYFGPGTRLTVL.

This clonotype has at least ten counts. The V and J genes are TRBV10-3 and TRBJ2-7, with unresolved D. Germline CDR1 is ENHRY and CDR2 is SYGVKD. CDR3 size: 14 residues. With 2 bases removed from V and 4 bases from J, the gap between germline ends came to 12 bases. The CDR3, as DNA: TGTGCCATCAGTGAGCCAGGACCCCCTTACGAGCAGTACTTC. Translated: CAISEPGPPYEQYF.

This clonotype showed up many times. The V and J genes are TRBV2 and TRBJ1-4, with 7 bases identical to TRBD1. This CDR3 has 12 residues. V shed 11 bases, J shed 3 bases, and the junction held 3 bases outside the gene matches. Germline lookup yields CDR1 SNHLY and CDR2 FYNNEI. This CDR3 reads CAGGTANEKLFF. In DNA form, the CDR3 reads TGTGCCGGCGGGACAGCTAATGAAAAACTGTTTTTT.

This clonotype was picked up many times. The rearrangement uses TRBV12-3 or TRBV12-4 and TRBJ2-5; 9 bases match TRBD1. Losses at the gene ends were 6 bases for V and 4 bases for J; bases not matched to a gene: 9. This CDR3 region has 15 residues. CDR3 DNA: TGTGCCAGCAGGCAACAGGGGGCGAGCTCAGAGACCCAGTACTTC. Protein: CASRQQGASSETQYF.